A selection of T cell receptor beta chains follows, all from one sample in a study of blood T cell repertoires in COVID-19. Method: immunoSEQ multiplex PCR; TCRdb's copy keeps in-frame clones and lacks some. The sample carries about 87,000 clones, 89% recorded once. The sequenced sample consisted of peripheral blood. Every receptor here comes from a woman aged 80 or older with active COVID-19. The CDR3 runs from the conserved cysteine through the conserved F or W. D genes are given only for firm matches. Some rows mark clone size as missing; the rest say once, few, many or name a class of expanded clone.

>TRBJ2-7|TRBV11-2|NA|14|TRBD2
TGTGCCAGCAGACAGACTAGCGGTTCCTACGAGCAGTACTTC
CASRQTSGSYEQYF
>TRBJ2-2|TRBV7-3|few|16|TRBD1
TGTGCCAGCAGCCAGCCCGGGACAGGGGGCACCGGGGAGCTGTTTTTT
CASSQPGTGGTGELFF
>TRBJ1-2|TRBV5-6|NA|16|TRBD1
TGTGCCAGCAGCTTCCCCGGGACAGGATCCTTTGGTGGCTACACCTTC
CASSFPGTGSFGGYTF
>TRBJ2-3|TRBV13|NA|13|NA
TGTGCCAGCAGCTTAGGAAAGGGGGATACGCAGTATTTT
CASSLGKGDTQYF
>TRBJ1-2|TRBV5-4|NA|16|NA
TGTGCCAGCAGCTCCGGCCGACAGGTTGAAGGATATGGCTACACCTTC
CASSSGRQVEGYGYTF
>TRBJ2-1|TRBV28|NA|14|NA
TGTGCCAGCAGTCTGAGACTAGAATACAATGAGCAGTTCTTC
CASSLRLEYNEQFF
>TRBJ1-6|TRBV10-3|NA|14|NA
TGTGCCATGGGCGAGGGCTCCTATAATTCACCCCTCCACTTT
CAMGEGSYNSPLHF
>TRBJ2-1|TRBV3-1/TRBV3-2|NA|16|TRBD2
TGTGCCAGCAGCCAAAACGCTATAGCGGGAGTCGGTGAGCAGTTCTTC
CASSQNAIAGVGEQFF
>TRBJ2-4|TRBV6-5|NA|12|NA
TGTGCCAGCACAGGGGCCAAAAACATTCAGTACTTC
CASTGAKNIQYF
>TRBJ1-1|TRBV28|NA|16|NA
TGTGCCAGCCCTCCGTCGAGGGGGGGTATGAACACTGAAGCTTTCTTT
CASPPSRGGMNTEAFF
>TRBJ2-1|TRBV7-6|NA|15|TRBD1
TGTGCCAGCAGCCAACAGGGGGGTGGCTACAATGAGCAGTTCTTC
CASSQQGGGYNEQFF
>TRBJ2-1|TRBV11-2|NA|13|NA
TGTGCCAGCAGCTTAGTAGAAAGAAATGAGCAGTTCTTC
CASSLVERNEQFF
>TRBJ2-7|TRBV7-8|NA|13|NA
TGTGCCAGCAGCTTACAGGGCACTTACGAGCAGTACTTC
CASSLQGTYEQYF
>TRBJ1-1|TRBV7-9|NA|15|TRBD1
TGTGCCAGCAGCGTCCGGGACAGGGACTCCACTGAAGCTTTCTTT
CASSVRDRDSTEAFF
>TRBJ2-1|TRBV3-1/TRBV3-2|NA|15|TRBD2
TGTGCCAGCAGCCCTGTAGCGGGAGGGTACAATGAGCAGTTCTTC
CASSPVAGGYNEQFF
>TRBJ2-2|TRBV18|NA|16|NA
TGTGCCAGCTCACCAAAGATTGCGGAGAACACCGGGGAGCTGTTTTTT
CASSPKIAENTGELFF
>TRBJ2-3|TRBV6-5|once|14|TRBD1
TGTGCCAGCAGCACAGGACAGGGGGTAGATACGCAGTATTTT
CASSTGQGVDTQYF
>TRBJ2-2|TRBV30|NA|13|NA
TGTGCCTGGGGGTCCCTAGTCCCCGGGGAGCTGTTTTTT
CAWGSLVPGELFF
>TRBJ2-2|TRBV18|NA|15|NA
TGTGCCAGCTCTCCCGGACCGGGAAACACCGGGGAGCTGTTTTTT
CASSPGPGNTGELFF
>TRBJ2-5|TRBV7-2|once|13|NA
TGTGCCAGCAGCTTCGAGCGGGAAGAGACCCAGTACTTC
CASSFEREETQYF